The present T cell receptor (beta chain) was sequenced within a study of beta chain features in type 1 diabetes listed by TCRdb under 2018. Describing the broader study: Patients and healthy donors did not differ in mean age, gender distribution, total cell number or subset yield. A total of about 100 million sorted cells were examined across all samples, and RNA yield correlated strongly with the number of cells per subset. The study compared the TCRB repertoires of sorted circulating CD4+ T cell subsets in recently diagnosed type 1 diabetes patients with those in matched healthy donors. Naive and central memory subsets were obtained from all 30 or so donors, but regulatory and stem cell-like memory subsets were isolated from only 8 patients and roughly 8 healthy donors.

For CDR1 and CDR2, the germline V gene lists SGHRS and YFSETQ. V loses 0 bases, J loses 0 bases, and the germline ends lie 5 bases apart. CDR3 length: 14 amino acids, cysteine to phenylalanine. The DNA shown is the 42-base CDR3, in frame from base 1. The High Capacity cDNA Reverse Transcription Kit was used to reverse transcribe all of the isolated RNA, meaning that expressed TCRB transcripts were what got sequenced. Deep immunoSEQ sequencing was performed on naive, central memory and regulatory T cell samples, with an average of approximately 3.9 million total reads per sample. Sorted cells were lysed in RLT buffer, and RNA was extracted using DNase-treated RNeasy Micro or Mini kits according to cell number. To prevent cross-contamination, each cell subset was processed individually, whereas patient and healthy donor samples were processed jointly. The immunoSEQ multiplex PCR was used to amplify TCRB sequences from cDNA, yielding 87-bp fragments that span the CDR3 region. The amplicons were sequenced using the Illumina HiSeq platform. Under the source paper's analysis protocol: Synthetic template baselines were used to correct PCR bias computationally, reads within Hamming distance 2 were collapsed together, and singletons that could not be merged were discarded. Reads were aligned to IMGT to assign V, D and J genes, CDR3 length, and insertions or deletions at six rearrangement sites. Within each subset, clonotype counts were normalized to sorted cell number, after which true diversity and Gini coefficients were computed with the tcR R package. Repertoire sharing was quantified using the overlap coefficient calculated on TCRB nucleotide sequences. Out-of-frame TCRB sequences from naive cells were analyzed as a proxy for the pre-selection repertoire. TCRdb carries this immuneACCESS record with in-frame sequences only. Its versions omit some clonotypes, under half of them owing to an unresolved V gene in the studies checked, with the rest unexplained. V and J calls and clone size are copied from that table; D and trimming were computed from the DNA. In this sample the table shows some 290,000 clones, 24% of which occur a single time. Clones ranked in the top ten supply more than 0.009% of the sample.

Points the paper makes about the study in general: Fewer insertions and more nucleotide deletions at VDJ recombination sites were observed in patients with type 1 diabetes, implying thymic rearrangement abnormalities. Because cDNA was sequenced instead of genomic DNA, highly expressing activated cells could be over-represented, though the groups showed no difference in activation or CD3 levels. Type 1 diabetes patients showed a moderate but significant shortening of TCRB CDR3 length in all four CD4+ subsets. PCR might favor shorter templates, but patient and control samples were amplified and corrected together, so any skew would affect both groups equally. Only small numbers of individuals were included in the HLA sub-analyses, which left unresolved whether HLA type had any influence on TCRB rearrangement. Naive, central memory and regulatory TCRB repertoires appeared to be more similar among patients than among healthy donors.

This clone was seen only a few times. The antigen it binds to is not known. Base qualities are not provided; no much larger clone lies one nucleotide away. A single peripheral blood draw of approximately 100 mL on average was collected from each donor into heparinised tubes. Naive, central memory, regulatory and stem cell-like memory CD4+ T cells were sorted on a BD FACSAria II using a panel including CD45RO, CCR7, CD25, CD127, CD95 and CD27. All sorted populations exceeded 98% purity. Right away, PBMCs were isolated by Lymphoprep density gradient centrifugation and were stained directly, with no culture step. So that batch effects would be minimized, each experiment stained and sorted samples in pairs, pairing one healthy donor with one patient.

This sequence uses TRBV5-1 and TRBJ2-3; no confident D gene assignment can be made. The TCR comes from a woman in her twenties or thirties with type 1 diabetes. The material sequenced was naive CD4+ T cells from blood. The cell subset or site label, as the study defines it: true naive CD4+ T cells. For the CDR3, the sequence is CASSLAQSTDTQYF. The DNA is as follows: TGCGCCAGCAGCTTGGCCCAGAGCACAGATACGCAGTATTTT.